The sequence of this TCR beta chain was determined in a study of blood T cell repertoires in COVID-19. This clone was seen a handful of times. V was cut by 3 bases and J by 7 bases, with 21 bases left in between. The V gene's germline CDR1 is MGHRA and CDR2 YSYEKL. This CDR3 is built from 16 residues. Sequencing used immunoSEQ multiplex PCR; TCRdb keeps in-frame clones, though not all of them. The sample contains around 29,000 clones, about 88% of which appear only once. This sequence joins TRBV4-1 and TRBJ1-2; D perhaps matches TRBD1 (5 bases). The clonotype originates from a human donor with active COVID-19. The donor label of this sample is uncertain. Source material: peripheral blood. The DNA for the CDR3 is TGCGCCAGCAGCCAGCAAGTTATAGGGGCTTTGGTTGGCTACACCTTC. Amino acid sequence: CASSQQVIGALVGYTF.